This T cell receptor beta chain comes out of a study of vaccination effects on CD4 cells after COVID-19. Whole-study findings and limits: Among infection- and vaccine-induced clones, marked clonal contraction occurred late after vaccination.

A note on this clone: Antigen specificity is unknown.

Antigen-specific CD4+ T cells were first expanded with viral peptide pools by the ViraFEST assay and only then sequenced. An approximately 10-day culture period preceded the isolation of CD4+ T cells. Prior SARS-CoV-2 infection was absent in the vaccine recipients, as shown by negative nucleocapsid antibodies. Repertoires were generated with immunoSEQ multiplex PCR, while TCRdb's copy carries only in-frame clones and drops some. The sample has approximately 44,000 clones, more than 60% seen once. The CDR3 spans 19 residues. The source is a human donor who received a COVID-19 vaccine. The chain carries TRBV21-1 and TRBJ2-7; the table's TRBD1 call for D was not verified on the DNA. TRBV21-1 is classified as a pseudogene. Sequencing was performed on CD4+ T cells from PBMCs cultured with HCoV-OC43 spike peptides, taken before COVID-19 vaccination. As to subset: HCoV-OC43 spike overlapping peptide pool stimulation. CDR3 nucleotide sequence: TGTGCCAGCAGCAAAGCAGACAGGGTAATGTATTTAGGACCCTACGAGCAGTACTTC. It codes for CASSKADRVMYLGPYEQYF.